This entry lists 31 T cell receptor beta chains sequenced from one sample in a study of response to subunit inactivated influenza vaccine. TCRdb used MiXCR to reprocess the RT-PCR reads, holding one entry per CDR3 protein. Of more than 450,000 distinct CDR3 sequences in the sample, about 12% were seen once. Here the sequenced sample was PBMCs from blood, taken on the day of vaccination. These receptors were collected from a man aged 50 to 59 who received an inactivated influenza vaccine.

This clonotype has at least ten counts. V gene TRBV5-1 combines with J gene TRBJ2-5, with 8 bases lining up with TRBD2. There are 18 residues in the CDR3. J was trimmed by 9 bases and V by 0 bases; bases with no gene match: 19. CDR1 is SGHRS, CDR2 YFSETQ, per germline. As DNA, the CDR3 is TGCGCCAGCAGCTTGGAACTCTGGAGCGGGGGTTACAATTCGGCCCAGTACTTC. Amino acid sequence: CASSLELWSGGYNSAQYF.

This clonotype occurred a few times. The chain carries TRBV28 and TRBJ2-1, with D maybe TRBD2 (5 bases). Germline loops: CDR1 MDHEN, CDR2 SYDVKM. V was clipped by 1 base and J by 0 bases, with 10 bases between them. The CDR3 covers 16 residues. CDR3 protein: CASSLFGVSSYNEQFF. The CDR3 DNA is TGTGCCAGCAGTTTATTCGGGGTGAGCTCCTACAATGAGCAGTTCTTC.

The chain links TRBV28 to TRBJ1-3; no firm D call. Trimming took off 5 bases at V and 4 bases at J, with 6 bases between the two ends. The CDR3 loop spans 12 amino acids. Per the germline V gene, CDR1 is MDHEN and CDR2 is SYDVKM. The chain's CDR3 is CASSTGGNTIYF. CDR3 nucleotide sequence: TGTGCCAGCAGTACGGGAGGAAACACCATATATTTT.

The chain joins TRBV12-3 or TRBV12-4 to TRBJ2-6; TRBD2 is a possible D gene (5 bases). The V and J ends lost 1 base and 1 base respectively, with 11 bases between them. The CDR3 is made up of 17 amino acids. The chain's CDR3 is CASSLGKPGSGANVLTF. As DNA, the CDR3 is TGTGCCAGCAGTTTAGGGAAACCGGGGTCTGGGGCCAACGTCCTGACTTTC.

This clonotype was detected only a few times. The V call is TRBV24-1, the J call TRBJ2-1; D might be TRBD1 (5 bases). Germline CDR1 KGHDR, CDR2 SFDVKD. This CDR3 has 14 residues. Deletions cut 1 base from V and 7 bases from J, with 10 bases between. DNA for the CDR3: TGTGCCACCAGTGATTTTGGGTCAGGGAATGAGCAGTTCTTC. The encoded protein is CATSDFGSGNEQFF.

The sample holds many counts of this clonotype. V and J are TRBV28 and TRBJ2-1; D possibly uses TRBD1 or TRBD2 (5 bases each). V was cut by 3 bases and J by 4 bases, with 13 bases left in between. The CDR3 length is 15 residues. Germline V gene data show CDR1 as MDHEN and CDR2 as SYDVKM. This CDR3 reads CASSFRDPGYNEQFF. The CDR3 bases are TGTGCCAGCAGTTTCCGGGACCCAGGGTACAATGAGCAGTTCTTC.

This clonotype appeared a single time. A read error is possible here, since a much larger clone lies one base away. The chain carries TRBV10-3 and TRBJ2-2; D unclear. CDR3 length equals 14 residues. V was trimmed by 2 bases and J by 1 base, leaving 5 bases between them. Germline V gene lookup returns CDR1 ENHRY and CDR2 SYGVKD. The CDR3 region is CAISEDLNTGELFF. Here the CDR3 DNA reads TGTGCCATCAGTGAGGATTTGAACACCGGGGAGCTGTTTTTT.

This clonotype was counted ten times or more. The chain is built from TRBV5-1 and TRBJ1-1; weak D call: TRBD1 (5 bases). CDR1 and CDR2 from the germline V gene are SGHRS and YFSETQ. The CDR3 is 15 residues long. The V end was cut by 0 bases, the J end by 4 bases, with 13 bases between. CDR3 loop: CASSLDLGEVTEAFF. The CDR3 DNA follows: TGCGCCAGCAGCTTGGATTTGGGGGAGGTCACTGAAGCTTTCTTT.

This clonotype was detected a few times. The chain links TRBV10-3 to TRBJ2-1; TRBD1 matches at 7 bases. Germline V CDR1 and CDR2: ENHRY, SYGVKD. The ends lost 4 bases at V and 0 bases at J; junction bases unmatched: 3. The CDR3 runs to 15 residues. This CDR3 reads CAISGGDSSYNEQFF. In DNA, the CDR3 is TGTGCCATCAGTGGAGGGGACAGCTCCTACAATGAGCAGTTCTTC.

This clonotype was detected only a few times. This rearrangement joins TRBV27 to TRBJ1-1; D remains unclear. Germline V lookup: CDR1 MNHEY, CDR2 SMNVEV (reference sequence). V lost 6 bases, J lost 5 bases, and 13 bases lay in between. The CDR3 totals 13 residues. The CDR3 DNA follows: TGTGCCAGCAGGGACCCGGGCCGTACTGAAGCTTTCTTT. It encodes CASRDPGRTEAFF.

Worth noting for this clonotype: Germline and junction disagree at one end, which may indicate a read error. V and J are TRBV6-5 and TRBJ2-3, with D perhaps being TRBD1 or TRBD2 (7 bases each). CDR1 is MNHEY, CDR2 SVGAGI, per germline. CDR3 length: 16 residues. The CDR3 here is CASSDSGGGTTDTQYF. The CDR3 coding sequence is TGTGCCAGCAGTGACTCAGGGGGGGGGACCACAGATACGCAGTATTTT.

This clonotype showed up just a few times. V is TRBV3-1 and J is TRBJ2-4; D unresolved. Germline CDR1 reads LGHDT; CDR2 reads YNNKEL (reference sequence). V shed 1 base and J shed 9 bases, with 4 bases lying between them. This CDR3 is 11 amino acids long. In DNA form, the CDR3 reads TGTGCCAGCAGCCAAGTAGGCATTCAGTACTTC. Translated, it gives CASSQVGIQYF.

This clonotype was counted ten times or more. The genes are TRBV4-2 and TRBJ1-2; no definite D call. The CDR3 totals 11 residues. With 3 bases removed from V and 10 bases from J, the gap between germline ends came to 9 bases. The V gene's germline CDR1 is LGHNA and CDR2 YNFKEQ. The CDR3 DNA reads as TGTGCCAGCAGCCATGGCCGGAACTACACCTTC. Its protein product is CASSHGRNYTF.

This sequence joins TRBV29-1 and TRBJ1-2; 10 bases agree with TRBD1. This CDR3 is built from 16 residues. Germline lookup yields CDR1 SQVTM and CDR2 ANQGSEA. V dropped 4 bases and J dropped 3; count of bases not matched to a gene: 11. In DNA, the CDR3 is TGCAGCGTTGCCCGGAGGCCGGACAGGGGGTACTATGGCTACACCTTC. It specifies CSVARRPDRGYYGYTF.

The CDR3 reads CASSLLTGSGNTIYF. CDR3 nucleotide sequence: TGCGCCAGCAGCTTATTAACTGGCTCTGGAAACACCATATATTTT. J is TRBJ1-3 and V is TRBV5-1; D gene unclear. Germline V lookup: CDR1 SGHRS, CDR2 YFSETQ. The CDR3 is 15 amino acids. V lost 2 bases and J 0 bases, leaving 9 bases between the germline ends. The whole variable domain, filled in from reference TRBV5-1 and TRBJ1-3, reads KAGVTQTPRYLIKTRGQQVTLSCSPISGHRSVSWYQQTPGQGLQFLFEYFSETQRNKGNFPGRFSGRQFSNSRSEMNVSTLELGDSALYLCASSLLTGSGNTIYFGEGSWLTVV.

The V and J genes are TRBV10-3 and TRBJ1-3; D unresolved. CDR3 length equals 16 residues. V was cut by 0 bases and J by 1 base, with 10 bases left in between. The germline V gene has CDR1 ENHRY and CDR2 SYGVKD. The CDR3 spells CAISESKDGSGNTIYF. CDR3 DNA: TGTGCCATCAGTGAGTCTAAGGACGGATCTGGAAACACCATATATTTT.

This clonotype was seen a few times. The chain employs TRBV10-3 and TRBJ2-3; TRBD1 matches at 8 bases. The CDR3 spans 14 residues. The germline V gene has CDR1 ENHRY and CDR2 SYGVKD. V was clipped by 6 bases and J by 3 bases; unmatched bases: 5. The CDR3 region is CAISRTGGTDTQYF. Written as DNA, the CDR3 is TGTGCCATCAGCAGAACAGGGGGGACAGATACGCAGTATTTT.

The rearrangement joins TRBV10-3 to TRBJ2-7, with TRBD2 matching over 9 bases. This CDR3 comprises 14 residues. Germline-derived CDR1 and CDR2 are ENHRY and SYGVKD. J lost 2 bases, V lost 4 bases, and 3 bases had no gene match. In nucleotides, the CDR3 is TGTGCCATCAGTGGGAGCGGGGGGACCTACGAGCAGTACTTC. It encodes CAISGSGGTYEQYF.

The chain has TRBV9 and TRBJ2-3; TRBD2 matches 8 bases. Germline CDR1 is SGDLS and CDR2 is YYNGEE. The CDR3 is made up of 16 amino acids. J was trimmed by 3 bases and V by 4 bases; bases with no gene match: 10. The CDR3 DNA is TGTGCCAGCAGCCCCCGGTCGGGAGGGCGGACAGATACGCAGTATTTT. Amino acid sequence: CASSPRSGGRTDTQYF.

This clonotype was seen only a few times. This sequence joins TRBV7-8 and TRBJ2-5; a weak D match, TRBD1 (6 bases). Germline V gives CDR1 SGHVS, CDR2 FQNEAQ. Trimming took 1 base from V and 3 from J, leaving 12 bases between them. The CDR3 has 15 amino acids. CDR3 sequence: CASSLGTVGKETQYF. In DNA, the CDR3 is TGTGCCAGCAGCTTAGGGACAGTGGGAAAAGAGACCCAGTACTTC.

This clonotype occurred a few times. Written as DNA, the CDR3 is TGTGCCAGCAGTTACTCAAGGGAGCACACTGAAGCTTTCTTT. It yields the protein CASSYSREHTEAFF. The chain uses TRBV6-5 and TRBJ1-1; D gene uncertain. The CDR3 contains 14 residues. Per germline, CDR1 MNHEY and CDR2 SVGAGI. V dropped 0 bases and J dropped 3 bases, with 8 bases sitting between them.

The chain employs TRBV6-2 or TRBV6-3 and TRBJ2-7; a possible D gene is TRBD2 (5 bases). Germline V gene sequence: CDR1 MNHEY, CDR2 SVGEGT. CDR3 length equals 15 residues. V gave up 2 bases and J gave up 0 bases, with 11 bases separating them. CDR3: CASSYTAEFSYEQYF. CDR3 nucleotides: TGTGCCAGCAGTTACACAGCGGAGTTCTCCTACGAGCAGTACTTC.

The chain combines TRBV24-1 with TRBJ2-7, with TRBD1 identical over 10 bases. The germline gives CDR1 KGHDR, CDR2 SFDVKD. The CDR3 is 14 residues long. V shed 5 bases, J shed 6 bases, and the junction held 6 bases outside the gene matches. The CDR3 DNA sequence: TGTGCCACCAGTGGGGACAGGGGAGGCACCGAGCAGTACTTC. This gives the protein CATSGDRGGTEQYF.

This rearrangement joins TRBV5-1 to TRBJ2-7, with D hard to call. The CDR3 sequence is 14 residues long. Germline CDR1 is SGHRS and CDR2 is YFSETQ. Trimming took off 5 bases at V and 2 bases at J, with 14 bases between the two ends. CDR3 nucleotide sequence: TGCGCCAGCAGGGAAGCTTCCCACACCTACGAGCAGTACTTC. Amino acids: CASREASHTYEQYF.

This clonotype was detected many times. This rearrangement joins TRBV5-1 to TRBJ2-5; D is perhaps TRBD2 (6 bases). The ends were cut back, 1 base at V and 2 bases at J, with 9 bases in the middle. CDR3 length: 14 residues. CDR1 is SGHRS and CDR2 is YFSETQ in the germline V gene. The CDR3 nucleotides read TGCGCCAGCAGCTTGTCGGCGGGGCAAGAGACCCAGTACTTC. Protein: CASSLSAGQETQYF.

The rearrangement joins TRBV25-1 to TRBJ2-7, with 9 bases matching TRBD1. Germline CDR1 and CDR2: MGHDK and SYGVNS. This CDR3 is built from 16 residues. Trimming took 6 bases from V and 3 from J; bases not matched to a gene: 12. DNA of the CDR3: TGTGCCAGCAGCCCGGGACAGGGAAGGAGTGGCTACGAGCAGTACTTC. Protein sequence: CASSPGQGRSGYEQYF.

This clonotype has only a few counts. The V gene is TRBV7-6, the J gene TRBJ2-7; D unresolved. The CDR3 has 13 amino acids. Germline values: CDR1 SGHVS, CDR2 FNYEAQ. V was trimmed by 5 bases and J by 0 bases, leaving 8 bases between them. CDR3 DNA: TGTGCCAGCAGCGAATGGGACTCCTACGAGCAGTACTTC. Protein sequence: CASSEWDSYEQYF.

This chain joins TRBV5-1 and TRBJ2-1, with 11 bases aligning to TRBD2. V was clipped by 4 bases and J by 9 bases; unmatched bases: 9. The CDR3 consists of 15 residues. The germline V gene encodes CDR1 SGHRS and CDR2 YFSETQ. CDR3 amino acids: CASSTDPLAGGEQFF. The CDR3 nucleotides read TGCGCCAGCAGCACGGACCCCCTAGCGGGAGGTGAGCAGTTCTTC.

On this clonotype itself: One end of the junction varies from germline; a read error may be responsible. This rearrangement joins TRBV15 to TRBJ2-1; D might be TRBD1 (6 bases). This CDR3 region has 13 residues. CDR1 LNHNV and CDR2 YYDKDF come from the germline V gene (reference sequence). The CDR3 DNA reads TGTGACACCAGCCCGGACAGCTACAATGAGCAGTTCTTC. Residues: CDTSPDSYNEQFF.

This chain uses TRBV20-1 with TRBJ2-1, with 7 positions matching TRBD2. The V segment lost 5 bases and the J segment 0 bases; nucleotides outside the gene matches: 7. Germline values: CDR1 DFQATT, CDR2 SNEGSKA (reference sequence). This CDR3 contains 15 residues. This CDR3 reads CSASRAGVSYNEQFF. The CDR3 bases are TGCAGTGCTTCTCGTGCGGGAGTCTCCTACAATGAGCAGTTCTTC.

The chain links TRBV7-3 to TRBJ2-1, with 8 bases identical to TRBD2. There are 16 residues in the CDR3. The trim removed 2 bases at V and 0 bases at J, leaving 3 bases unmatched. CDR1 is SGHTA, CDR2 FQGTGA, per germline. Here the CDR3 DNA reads TGTGCCAGCAGCTTATGGGGGACTAGCTCCTACAATGAGCAGTTCTTC. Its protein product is CASSLWGTSSYNEQFF.